This T cell receptor (beta chain) was obtained from a study of T cell responses to AZD1222 COVID-19 vaccine. The length of the CDR3 is 19 residues. The V gene lost 0 bases and the J gene lost 9 bases, with 24 bases spanning the gap. CDR1 and CDR2 from the germline V gene are SGHTA and FQGNSA. The table came from immunoSEQ multiplex PCR; TCRdb's copy has only in-frame clones and leaves some out. The sample contains about 98,000 clones, just over 85% of which appear only once. Here the sequenced sample was peripheral blood, taken on day 0 of MenACWY control vaccination. The source of this sequence is an adult in good health. The chain is built from TRBV7-2 and TRBJ1-6; unclear D gene. CDR3 sequence reads: CASSLAFFLAGIEGSPLHF. The CDR3 DNA follows: TGTGCCAGCAGCTTAGCGTTCTTCTTGGCAGGCATAGAAGGTTCACCCCTCCACTTT.